This section outlines one TCR beta chain sequence together with its context. Its matching antigen is unknown. Trimming cost V 2 bases and J 2 bases, with 9 bases left between them. The CDR3 is 14 amino acids. TCR libraries were built from approximately 490 ng of total RNA by linear amplification. From the reads, TCRdb called clonotypes with MiXCR, one entry per CDR3 protein. The sample holds 200,000 or so distinct CDR3 sequences, nearly 75% seen once. This sample is drawn from a study of healthy donors' naive CD4 and CD8 T cells. Whole-study results and caveats: Bulk sequencing left alpha and beta chains unpaired. Naive CD4+ and CD8+ cells reportedly differed in usage of most V and J genes. Negatively charged CDR3s marked CD8+ lineage; positively charged CDR3s marked CD4+ lineage.

The sequence was collected from a pool of human donors in good health; the sample pools cells from several healthy donors. The rearrangement joins TRBV12-3 or TRBV12-4 to TRBJ2-5, with D hard to call. The sequencing sample was made of naive CD4+ and CD8+ T cells sorted from blood, pooled from several donors. CDR3 residues: CASSLISPQETQYF. The CDR3 DNA reads TGTGCCAGCAGTTTAATATCCCCTCAAGAGACCCAGTACTTC.